The TCR beta chain described here comes from a study of T cells in localized non-small cell lung cancer. Findings of the study overall: Researchers found a median around 58 of the top 100 tumor clones in adjacent lung. Exceeding tumor, uninvolved adjacent lung had the highest T cell clonality. Owing to sequencing of a solitary tumor region, heterogeneity cannot be discounted. Longer survival (overall) was linked to higher T cell density in blood.

For this clone: The target antigen is unknown.

Repertoires were generated with immunoSEQ multiplex PCR, while TCRdb's copy carries only in-frame clones and drops some. The table has roughly 77,000 clones, around 90% seen once. With 2 bases removed from V and 0 bases from J, the gap between germline ends came to 7 bases. Germline CDR1 reads SGHTA; CDR2 reads FQGTGA. The CDR3 sequence is 14 residues long. J is TRBJ1-1 and V is TRBV7-3; a weak D match, TRBD1 (6 bases). The sample in question was peripheral blood, obtained before any cancer treatment. The TCR was taken from a woman between 35 and 70 years old with stage I squamous cell lung carcinoma. CDR3 sequence reads: CASSLDRMNTEAFF. The CDR3 nucleotides read TGTGCCAGCAGCTTAGACAGGATGAACACTGAAGCTTTCTTT.